Listed here are 18 T cell receptor beta chains from one sample, sequenced in a study of CXCR3-negative and CXCR3-positive naive CD8 T cells. These receptors are not linked to any known antigen. Through 5' RACE with UMI labels, the TRB cDNA libraries were prepared. From its re-call of the 5' RACE reads, TCRdb lists each CDR3 protein once, without DNA. Recorded for this sample: 150,000 to 160,000 distinct CDR3 sequences. Findings and caveats of the study: Compared with CXCR3-negative naive cells, CXCR3-positive naive cells showed more hydrophobic TRB CDR3s.

The sample taken for sequencing was naive CXCR3+ CD8+ T cells from blood. Subset reported: CD45RO-CCR7+CD27+CD95- naive CD8+ T cells expressing CXCR3 (TNR3+). The receptors originated from a human donor in good health. Some clones in this sample may be carry-over from other donors' samples.

V and J are TRBV7-9 and TRBJ1-2; TCRdb returns TRBD1, unconfirmable since there is no DNA. CDR1 SEHNR and CDR2 FQNEAQ come from the germline V gene (reference sequence). The CDR3 sequence is 15 residues long. The CDR3 region is CASSPSQGPNYGYTF.

The chain uses TRBV9 and TRBJ1-5; the D gene TCRdb calls, TRBD1, cannot be checked with no DNA. CDR1 and CDR2 from the germline V gene are SGDLS and YYNGEE. The length of the CDR3 is 15 residues. The CDR3 reads CASSGTGYSNQPQHF. Supplemented by reference TRBV9 and TRBJ1-5, the full variable domain reads DSGVTQTPKHLITATGQRVTLRCSPRSGDLSVYWYQQSLDQGLQFLIQYYNGEERAKGNILERFSAQQFPDLHSELNLSSLELGDSALYFCASSGTGYSNQPQHFGDGTRLSIL.

V is TRBV5-6 and J is TRBJ2-1; TCRdb's D gene call, TRBD1, goes unchecked for lack of DNA. Germline assignment: CDR1 SGHDT and CDR2 YYEEEE. The CDR3 has 14 amino acids. The CDR3 region is CASSLGDAYNEQFF.

The chain recombines TRBV9 with TRBJ2-7. The CDR3 covers 12 residues. Germline V gene data show CDR1 as SGDLS and CDR2 as YYNGEE. The CDR3 here is CASSSSTSEQYF.

V gene TRBV6-6 combines with J gene TRBJ1-2. CDR3 length: 15 amino acids. Germline V gene sequence: CDR1 MNHNY, CDR2 SVGAGI (reference sequence). The chain's CDR3 is CASSYSMVSSYGYTF.

V and J are TRBV2 and TRBJ2-7. CDR3 length: 14 amino acids. Germline-derived CDR1 and CDR2 are SNHLY and FYNNEI. CDR3 sequence reads: CASSEVERSYEQYF.

This chain connects TRBV19 to TRBJ2-3; TCRdb calls TRBD1, which cannot be checked without DNA. The CDR3 length is 12 residues. CDR1 and CDR2 (germline): LNHDA, SQIVND (reference sequence). CDR3 protein: CASRLSGATQYF.

The chain has TRBV7-3 and TRBJ2-1; no DNA is available, so the TRBD2 call from TCRdb remains unchecked. Germline CDR1 reads SGHTA; CDR2 reads FQGTGA. CDR3 length: 14 amino acids. CDR3 region: CASSLSGEGYEQFF.

This chain uses TRBV4-1 with TRBJ2-5; TCRdb gives TRBD1 as the D gene, but with no DNA this cannot be confirmed. Germline V CDR1 and CDR2: MGHRA, YSYEKL. CDR3 length: 15 amino acids. CDR3 region: CASSQDPRGQETQYF.

The chain has TRBV27 and TRBJ1-6; the D call of TRBD1 rests on TCRdb alone, since no DNA is present to check it. Germline assignment: CDR1 MNHEY and CDR2 SMNVEV (reference sequence). The CDR3 totals 13 residues. CDR3 sequence reads: CASSLSGAQHLHF.

The J gene is TRBJ2-1, the V gene TRBV11-2; TCRdb calls TRBD2, which cannot be checked without DNA. Germline V gene data show CDR1 as SGHAT and CDR2 as FQNNGV. This CDR3 spans 16 amino acids. The CDR3 loop reads CASSHLGTSGSNEQFF.

The V call is TRBV29-1, the J call TRBJ2-1; TCRdb's D gene call, TRBD1, goes unchecked for lack of DNA. There are 13 residues in the CDR3. Per the germline V gene, CDR1 is SQVTM and CDR2 is ANQGSEA. CDR3 sequence: CSVEDQGPNEQFF.

V and J are TRBV20-1 and TRBJ2-7; TCRdb calls TRBD1, which cannot be checked without DNA. Germline CDR1 reads DFQATT; CDR2 reads SNEGSKA (reference sequence). The CDR3 sequence is 14 residues long. The CDR3 loop is CSARATGPSGEQYF.

The chain has TRBV12-3 or TRBV12-4 and TRBJ2-1; TCRdb's D gene call, TRBD1, goes unchecked for lack of DNA. CDR3 length: 15 residues. The CDR3 protein is CASRPPGVRYNEQFF.

The V and J genes are TRBV12-3 or TRBV12-4 and TRBJ2-1; TCRdb reports TRBD1, a call that lacks DNA to check it against. CDR3 length: 13 amino acids. CDR3 region: CASSRTGGNEQFF.

The chain carries TRBV20-1 and TRBJ2-1. The CDR3 is 15 amino acids. Germline V gene lookup returns CDR1 DFQATT and CDR2 SNEGSKA (reference sequence). The chain's CDR3 is CSARDLLSSYNEQFF.

The rearrangement uses TRBV4-2 and TRBJ2-7; TCRdb names TRBD2, which stays unverified in the absence of DNA. There are 15 residues in the CDR3. CDR1 and CDR2 from the germline V gene are LGHNA and YNFKEQ. CDR3: CASSQEGLAGGEQYF.

The chain is built from TRBV7-9 and TRBJ2-1. This CDR3 has 14 amino acids. Germline V CDR1 and CDR2: SEHNR, FQNEAQ (reference sequence). This chain's CDR3 is CASSLIAVYNEQFF.